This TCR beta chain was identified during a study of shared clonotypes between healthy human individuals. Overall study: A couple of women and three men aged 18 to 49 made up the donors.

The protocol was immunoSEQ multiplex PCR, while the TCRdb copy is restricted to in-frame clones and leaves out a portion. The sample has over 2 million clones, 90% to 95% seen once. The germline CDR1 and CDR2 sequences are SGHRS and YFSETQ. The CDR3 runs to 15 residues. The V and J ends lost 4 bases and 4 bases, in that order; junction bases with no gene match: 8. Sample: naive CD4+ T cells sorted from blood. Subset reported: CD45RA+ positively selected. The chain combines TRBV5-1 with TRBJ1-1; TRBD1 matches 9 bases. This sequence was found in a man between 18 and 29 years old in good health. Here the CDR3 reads CASSGKGQGFTEAFF. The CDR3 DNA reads TGCGCCAGCAGCGGGAAGGGACAGGGTTTCACTGAAGCTTTCTTT.